This T cell receptor (beta chain) derives from a study of CD8 T cells in Susac syndrome. RNA totalling roughly 0.45 to 1 ug underwent reverse transcription with random hexamers. Multiplex PCR with immunoSEQ amplified the TCR beta CDR3 across 54 Vbeta and 13 Jbeta. MiXCR, applied by TCRdb to the immunoSEQ multiplex PCR reads, yields one record per CDR3 protein. This sample has 69,000 or so distinct CDR3 sequences, with just under 95% found just once. This clonotype appeared a single time. The CDR3 totals 15 residues. J was trimmed by 2 bases and V by 6 bases; bases with no gene match: 2. Germline assignment: CDR1 PRHDT and CDR2 FYEKMQ (reference sequence). The authors negatively isolated CD8+ and CD4+ T cells and FACS-enriched TEMRA cells.

The chain links TRBV13 to TRBJ2-6; 9 positions match TRBD1. Sequencing was carried out using CD8+ T cells from PBMCs. The TCR sequence derives from a human donor with multiple sclerosis. The CDR3 is CASSRTGAGANVLTF. Here the CDR3 DNA reads TGTGCCAGCAGTCGGACAGGGGCTGGGGCCAACGTCCTGACTTTC.